This T cell receptor beta chain was retrieved from a study of blood T cell repertoires in COVID-19. Whole-study context: Sites across the United States, Italy and Spain contributed samples from acute and convalescent COVID-19.

Original processing notes: Estimates of nucleated cell counts were drawn from the amplification of reference gene primers. This table comes from immunoSEQ multiplex PCR, and its TCRdb copy is limited to in-frame clones, with some not included. V and J calls and clone size follow that table, whereas D and trimming were derived from the DNA. The sample lists fewer than 500,000 clones; 81% were seen once. The sample consisted of peripheral blood. This TCR was recovered from a human donor with acute or convalescent COVID-19. The donor label of this sample is uncertain.

The DNA for the CDR3 is TGTGCCAGCTCACCAAATCGACAGGGGATTTATGGCTACACCTTC. Translation gives CASSPNRQGIYGYTF. The J gene is TRBJ1-2, the V gene TRBV18, with TRBD1 matching over 8 bases. The J segment lost 5 bases and the V segment lost 2 bases, leaving 7 bases of the junction unmatched. Germline assignment: CDR1 KGHSH and CDR2 LQKENI. The CDR3 is 15 residues long. Complete variable domain (other parts from reference TRBV18 and TRBJ1-2): NAGVMQNPRHLVRRRGQEARLRCSPMKGHSHVYWYRQLPEEGLKFMVYLQKENIIDESGMPKERFSAEFPKEGPSILRIQQVVRGDSAAYFCASSPNRQGIYGYTFGSGTRLTVV.